The 19 T cell receptor beta chains listed next were all sequenced from one sample in a study of blood T cell repertoires in COVID-19. TCRdb's copy holds only in-frame clones and misses some; the assay was immunoSEQ multiplex PCR. The sample records some 340,000 clones, 80% to 85% being singletons. What was sequenced was PBMCs or T cells enriched from blood (not recorded which). The receptors come from a woman in her fifties or sixties who had recovered from COVID-19.

CDR3 nucleotide sequence: TGTGCCAGCAGTGAAGGTGGGGGAGGGACCCAGTACTTC. Translating it yields CASSEGGGGTQYF. The chain combines TRBV6-1 with TRBJ2-5, with a weak D call TRBD2 (6 bases). This CDR3 is built from 13 residues. V lost 1 base and J 7 bases, leaving 10 bases between the germline ends. Germline V lookup: CDR1 MNHNS, CDR2 SASEGT.

The chain carries TRBV3-1 (or the pseudogene TRBV3-2) and TRBJ1-4, with 10 bases fitting TRBD1. CDR3 length equals 24 residues. Germline CDR1 and CDR2: LGHDT and YNNKEL (reference sequence). V was pared by 0 bases and J by 8 bases, with 30 bases of the junction left unmatched. The CDR3 region is CASSQESTLAGTGASTCLGEKLFF. CDR3 in DNA: TGTGCCAGCAGCCAAGAGTCGACATTAGCCGGGACAGGGGCTTCGACCTGCCTGGGGGAAAAACTGTTTTTT.

In regard to this clone: Other DNA variants within this sample encode the same CDR3. V gene TRBV6-5 combines with J gene TRBJ2-3, with D perhaps TRBD1 (5 bases). Looked up from germline, CDR1 is MNHEY and CDR2 is SVGAGI. This CDR3 is 15 amino acids long. The V end was cut by 0 bases, the J end by 1 base, with 8 bases between. In nucleotides, the CDR3 is TGTGCCAGCAGTTACTCCAGGGCAGGCACAGATACGCAGTATTTT. It translates to CASSYSRAGTDTQYF.

The chain joins TRBV11-2 to TRBJ1-5; a weak D match, TRBD1 (6 bases). The CDR3 is 18 amino acids. Germline CDR1 SGHAT, CDR2 FQNNGV. With 2 bases removed from V and 1 base from J, the gap between germline ends came to 18 bases. CDR3 amino acids: CASSLNQPQGPSNQPQHF. The CDR3 region has the DNA TGTGCCAGCAGCTTAAACCAGCCCCAGGGGCCGAGCAATCAGCCCCAGCATTTT.

The rearrangement joins TRBV11-3 to TRBJ1-1, with no clear D. V was pared by 3 bases and J by 2 bases, with 7 bases between. This CDR3 has 13 residues. Germline CDR1 and CDR2: SGHNT and YENEEA. The CDR3 nucleotides are TGTGCCAGCAGCTTCAGACAAAACACTGAAGCTTTCTTT. It translates to CASSFRQNTEAFF.

In the case of this clone: A junction boundary mismatches the germline segment, possibly from a read error. The chain joins TRBV15 to TRBJ1-2, with 7 bases aligning to TRBD1. Germline lookup yields CDR1 LNHNV and CDR2 YYDKDF (reference sequence). There are 14 residues in the CDR3. The CDR3 DNA reads TGTGCCACCAGCAGAGATACGGGGGACAGACTAGTTGCTTTC. It yields the protein CATSRDTGDRLVAF.

This sequence joins TRBV5-5 and TRBJ2-7; perhaps TRBD2 as D (6 bases). V gave up 4 bases and J gave up 6 bases, with 20 bases separating them. From germline, CDR1 is SGHKS and CDR2 YYEKEE (reference sequence). This CDR3 is built from 15 residues. CDR3 region: CASSLYGGREAEQYF. CDR3 coding DNA: TGTGCCAGCAGCCTATATGGCGGCAGGGAGGCCGAGCAGTACTTC.

The CDR3 spells CASSPTGSSYEQYF. The CDR3 DNA reads as TGTGCCAGCAGTCCGACAGGGAGCTCCTACGAGCAGTACTTC. V usage is TRBV28 and J usage is TRBJ2-7; 7 bases are shared with TRBD1. Germline values: CDR1 MDHEN, CDR2 SYDVKM. V lost 5 bases and J lost 0; bases outside the gene matches: 4. CDR3 length: 14 amino acids. Looking up the rest from reference TRBV28 and TRBJ2-7 gives the full variable domain: DVKVTQSSRYLVKRTGEKVFLECVQDMDHENMFWYRQDPGLGLRLIYFSYDVKMKEKGDIPEGYSVSREKKERFSLILESASTNQTSMYLCASSPTGSSYEQYFGPGTRLTVT.

This clone was seen only once. CDR3 sequence reads: CASSDRDRSGNTIYF. Written as DNA, the CDR3 is TGCGCCAGCAGCGACCGGGACAGGTCTGGAAACACCATATATTTT. This chain links TRBV5-1 with TRBJ1-3, with 8 bases that match TRBD1. The J segment lost 1 base and the V segment lost 4 bases, leaving 4 bases of the junction unmatched. Germline CDR1 reads SGHRS; CDR2 reads YFSETQ. The CDR3 has 15 amino acids.

This CDR3 is CASSLVGTDSGNTIYF. In DNA, the CDR3 is TGCGCCAGCAGCTTGGTTGGGACAGACTCTGGAAACACCATATATTTT. V gene TRBV5-1 combines with J gene TRBJ1-3; 7 nucleotides align to TRBD1. CDR3 length: 16 residues. Trimming took 0 bases from V and 0 from J; bases not matched to a gene: 3. Germline CDR1 and CDR2: SGHRS and YFSETQ.

This chain joins TRBV6-5 and TRBJ1-6; no reliable D call. V was clipped by 6 bases and J by 7 bases, with 13 bases between them. Germline assignment: CDR1 MNHEY and CDR2 SVGAGI. This CDR3 has 14 residues. This chain's CDR3 is CASRVDSRNSPLHF. The CDR3 coding sequence is TGTGCCAGCAGAGTCGACTCACGAAATTCACCCCTCCACTTT.

Notes on this clone: Other nucleotide sequences in the sample specify the same CDR3. The J gene is TRBJ1-6, the V gene TRBV9; 7 positions agree with TRBD1. The germline CDR1 and CDR2 sequences are SGDLS and YYNGEE. J lost 7 bases, V lost 0 bases, and 4 bases had no gene match. The CDR3 runs 15 residues. In DNA form, the CDR3 reads TGTGCCAGCAGCGTAGAGGGCAGGGGGAATTCACCCCTCCACTTT. Protein product: CASSVEGRGNSPLHF.

This clone was picked up a small number of times. V is TRBV14 and J is TRBJ1-2; D unresolved. V was pared by 0 bases and J by 0 bases, with 11 bases between. Germline V gene data show CDR1 as SGHDN and CDR2 as FVKESK. CDR3 size: 16 residues. The CDR3 DNA reads TGTGCCAGCAGCCAAGATTGGGCCAGCCCTAACTATGGCTACACCTTC. Translated, it gives CASSQDWASPNYGYTF.

There are a few counts of this clone. DNA of the CDR3: TGTGCCAGTAGTATAGTCCTGGTAGCTAACTATGGCTACACCTTC. Translating gives CASSIVLVANYGYTF. The chain links TRBV19 to TRBJ1-2; the D is unclear. Germline CDR1 LNHDA, CDR2 SQIVND (reference sequence). This CDR3 has 15 residues. V gave up 1 base and J gave up 0 bases, with 9 bases separating them.

This clone was seen a few times. This rearrangement joins TRBV9 to TRBJ2-5; D unresolved. Between the trimmed V and J ends, which lost 0 bases and 2 bases, there was a span of 11 bases. Germline lookup yields CDR1 SGDLS and CDR2 YYNGEE. The CDR3 runs 15 residues. This CDR3 reads CASSVALADQETQYF. The CDR3 bases are TGTGCCAGCAGCGTAGCTCTGGCGGATCAAGAGACCCAGTACTTC.

This chain joins TRBV6-2 or TRBV6-3 and TRBJ1-1; 8 bases are shared with TRBD1. The CDR3 is made up of 16 amino acids. J was trimmed by 2 bases and V by 2 bases; bases with no gene match: 7. Germline CDR1 is MNHEY and CDR2 is SVGEGT. The CDR3 DNA is TGTGCCAGCAGTTACCGCAGGGGGCCATCCAACACTGAAGCTTTCTTT. It codes for CASSYRRGPSNTEAFF.

The chain uses TRBV4-2 and TRBJ2-1, with 10 bases fitting TRBD2. The germline V gene encodes CDR1 LGHNA and CDR2 YNFKEQ. V dropped 1 base and J dropped 4; count of bases not matched to a gene: 13. The CDR3 totals 19 residues. DNA for the CDR3: TGTGCCAGCAGCCAAGGGGGGCTAGCGGGAGAATCAAGGTACAATGAGCAGTTCTTC. It encodes CASSQGGLAGESRYNEQFF.

This clone was seen a single time. Here the CDR3 reads CASSLVSRANEKLFF. The CDR3 DNA reads as TGTGCCAGCAGCTTAGTTAGCAGAGCTAATGAAAAACTGTTTTTT. This rearrangement joins TRBV7-9 to TRBJ1-4; no clear D gene. The CDR3 loop spans 15 amino acids. Germline V gives CDR1 SEHNR, CDR2 FQNEAQ (reference sequence). Trimming shortened V by 1 base and J by 3 bases, and 9 bases separated the two germline ends.

The chain uses TRBV29-1 and TRBJ1-2, with 7 bases that match TRBD1. Germline loops: CDR1 SQVTM, CDR2 ANQGSEA. CDR3 length: 14 residues. Germline trimming cut 4 bases from V and 4 bases from J; bases unmatched to any gene: 9. The CDR3 DNA reads TGCAGCGTTGGAGAGGGACAGTTGGGCTATGGCTACACCTTC. Translation gives CSVGEGQLGYGYTF.